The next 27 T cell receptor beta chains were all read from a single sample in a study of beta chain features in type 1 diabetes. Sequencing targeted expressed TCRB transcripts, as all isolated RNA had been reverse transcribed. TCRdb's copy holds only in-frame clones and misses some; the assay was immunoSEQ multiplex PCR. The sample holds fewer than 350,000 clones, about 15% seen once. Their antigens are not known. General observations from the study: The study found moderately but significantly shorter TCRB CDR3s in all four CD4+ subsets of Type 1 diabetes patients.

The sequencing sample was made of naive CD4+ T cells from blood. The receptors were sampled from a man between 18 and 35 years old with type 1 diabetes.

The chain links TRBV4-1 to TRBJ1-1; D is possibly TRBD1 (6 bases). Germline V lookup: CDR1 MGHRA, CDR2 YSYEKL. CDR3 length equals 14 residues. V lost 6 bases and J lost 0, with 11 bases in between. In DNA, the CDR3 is TGCGCCAGCAGACCGGGACACCTGAACACTGAAGCTTTCTTT. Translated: CASRPGHLNTEAFF.

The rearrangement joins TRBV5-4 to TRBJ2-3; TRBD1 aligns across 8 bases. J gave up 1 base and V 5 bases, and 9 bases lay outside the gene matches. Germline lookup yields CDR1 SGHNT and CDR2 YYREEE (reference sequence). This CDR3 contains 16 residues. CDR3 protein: CASRPYPGQGTDTQYF. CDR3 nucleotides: TGTGCCAGCAGACCGTACCCGGGACAGGGCACAGATACGCAGTATTTT.

CDR3 nucleotide sequence: TGCGCCAGCAGCTTGGGACAGCTTAATTCACCCCTCCACTTT. Its translation is CASSLGQLNSPLHF. The rearrangement uses TRBV5-1 and TRBJ1-6, with D possibly matching TRBD1 (5 bases). This CDR3 is 14 amino acids long. Germline lookup yields CDR1 SGHRS and CDR2 YFSETQ. The V end lost 0 bases, the J end lost 6 bases, and 7 bases lay between the germline ends. Supplemented by reference TRBV5-1 and TRBJ1-6, the full variable domain reads KAGVTQTPRYLIKTRGQQVTLSCSPISGHRSVSWYQQTPGQGLQFLFEYFSETQRNKGNFPGRFSGRQFSNSRSEMNVSTLELGDSALYLCASSLGQLNSPLHFGNGTRLTVT.

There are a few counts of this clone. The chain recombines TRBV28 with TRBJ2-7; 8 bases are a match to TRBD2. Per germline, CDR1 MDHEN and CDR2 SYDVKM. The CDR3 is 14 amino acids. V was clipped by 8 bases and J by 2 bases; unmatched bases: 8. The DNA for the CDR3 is TGTGCCAGCGGTACTAGCGGAAAGCCCTACGAGCAGTACTTC. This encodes CASGTSGKPYEQYF.

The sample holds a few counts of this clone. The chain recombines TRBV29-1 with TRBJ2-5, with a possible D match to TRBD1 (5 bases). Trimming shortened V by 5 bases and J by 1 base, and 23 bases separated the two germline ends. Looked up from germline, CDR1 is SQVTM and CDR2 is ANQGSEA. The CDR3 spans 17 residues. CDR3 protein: CSVRHLEWGRGQETQYF. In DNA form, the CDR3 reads TGCAGCGTTCGACACCTCGAGTGGGGAAGGGGCCAAGAGACCCAGTACTTC.

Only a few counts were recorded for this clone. For the CDR3, the DNA is TGTGCCAGTCTTGCGGGAGGAGGTAATGAGCAGTTCTTC. Translated: CASLAGGGNEQFF. The V and J genes are TRBV19 and TRBJ2-1; 8 bases are shared with TRBD2. The CDR3 is 13 amino acids. CDR1 and CDR2 (germline): LNHDA, SQIVND (reference sequence). The V segment lost 8 bases and the J segment 7 bases; nucleotides outside the gene matches: 7. Supplemented by reference TRBV19 and TRBJ2-1, the full variable domain reads DGGITQSPKYLFRKEGQNVTLSCEQNLNHDAMYWYRQDPGQGLRLIYYSQIVNDFQKGDIAEGYSVSREKKESFPLTVTSAQKNPTAFYLCASLAGGGNEQFFGPGTRLTVL.

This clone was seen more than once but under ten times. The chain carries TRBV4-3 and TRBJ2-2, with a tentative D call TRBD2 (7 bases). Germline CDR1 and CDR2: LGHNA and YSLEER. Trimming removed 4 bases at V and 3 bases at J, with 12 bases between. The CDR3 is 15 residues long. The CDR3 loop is CASSPIGGDTGELFF. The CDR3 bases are TGCGCCAGCAGCCCAATAGGGGGGGACACCGGGGAGCTGTTTTTT.

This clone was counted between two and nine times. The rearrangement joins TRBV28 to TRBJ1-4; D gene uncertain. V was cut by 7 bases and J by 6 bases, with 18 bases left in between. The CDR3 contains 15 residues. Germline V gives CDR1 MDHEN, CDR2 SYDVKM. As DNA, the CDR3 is TGTGCCAGCATGGGCAGCTCCTCGCCGTATGAAAAACTGTTTTTT. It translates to CASMGSSSPYEKLFF.

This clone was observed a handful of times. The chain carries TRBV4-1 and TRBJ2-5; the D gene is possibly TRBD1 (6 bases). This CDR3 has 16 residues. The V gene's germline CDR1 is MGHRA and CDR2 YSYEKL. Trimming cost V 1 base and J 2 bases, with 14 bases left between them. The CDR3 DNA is TGCGCCAGCAGCCAAGTCGATTTTAGGGGGCAAGAGACCCAGTACTTC. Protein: CASSQVDFRGQETQYF.

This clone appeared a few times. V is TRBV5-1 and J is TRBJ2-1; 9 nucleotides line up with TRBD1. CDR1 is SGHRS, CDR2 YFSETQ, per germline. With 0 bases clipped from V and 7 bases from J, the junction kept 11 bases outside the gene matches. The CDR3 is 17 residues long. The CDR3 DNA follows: TGCGCCAGCAGCTTGGGGGCGCGGACAGGGGCAACAAATGAGCAGTTCTTC. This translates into CASSLGARTGATNEQFF.

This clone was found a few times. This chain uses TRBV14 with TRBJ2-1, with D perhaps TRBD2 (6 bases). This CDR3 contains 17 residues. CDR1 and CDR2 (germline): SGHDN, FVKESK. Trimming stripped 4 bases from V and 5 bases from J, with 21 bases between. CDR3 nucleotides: TGTGCCAGCAGCCGCATCTTGGGAGGAGGTCGGAACAATGAGCAGTTCTTC. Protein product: CASSRILGGGRNNEQFF.

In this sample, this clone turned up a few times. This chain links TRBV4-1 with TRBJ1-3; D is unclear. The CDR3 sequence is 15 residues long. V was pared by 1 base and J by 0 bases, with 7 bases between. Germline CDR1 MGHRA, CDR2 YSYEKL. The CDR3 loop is CASSQVISSGNTIYF. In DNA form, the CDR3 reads TGCGCCAGCAGCCAAGTCATCAGCTCTGGAAACACCATATATTTT.

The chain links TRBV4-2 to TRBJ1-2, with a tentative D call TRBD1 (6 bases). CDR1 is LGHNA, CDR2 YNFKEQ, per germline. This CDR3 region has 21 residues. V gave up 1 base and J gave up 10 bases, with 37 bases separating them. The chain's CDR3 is CASSQATPFDGTRVRGSIYTF. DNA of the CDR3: TGTGCCAGCAGCCAAGCAACCCCGTTCGACGGGACCCGCGTGAGGGGGTCGATCTACACCTTC.

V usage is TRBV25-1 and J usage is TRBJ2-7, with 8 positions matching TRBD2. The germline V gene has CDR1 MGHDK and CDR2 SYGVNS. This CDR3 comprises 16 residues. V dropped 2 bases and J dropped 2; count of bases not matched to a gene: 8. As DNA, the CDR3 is TGTGCCAGCAGTGAACCCATTAGCGGGGAAACCTACGAGCAGTACTTC. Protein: CASSEPISGETYEQYF.

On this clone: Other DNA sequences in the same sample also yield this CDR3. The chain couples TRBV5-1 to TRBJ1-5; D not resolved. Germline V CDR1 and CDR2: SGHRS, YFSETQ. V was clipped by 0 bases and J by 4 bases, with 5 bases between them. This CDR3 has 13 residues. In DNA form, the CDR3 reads TGCGCCAGCAGCTTGGGAGTTAATCAGCCCCAGCATTTT. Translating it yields CASSLGVNQPQHF.

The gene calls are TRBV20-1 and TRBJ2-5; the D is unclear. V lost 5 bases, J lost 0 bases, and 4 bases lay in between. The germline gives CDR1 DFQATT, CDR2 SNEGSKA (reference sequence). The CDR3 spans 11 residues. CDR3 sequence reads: CSALYQETQYF. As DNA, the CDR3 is TGCAGTGCTCTGTACCAAGAGACCCAGTACTTC.

The CDR3 nucleotides read TGTGCCTGGAGCGCTGGACTAGCGGTCTACAATGAGCAGTTCTTC. Its translation is CAWSAGLAVYNEQFF. The V gene is TRBV30, the J gene TRBJ2-1; TRBD2 agrees at 10 bases. Germline trimming cut 3 bases from V and 3 bases from J; bases unmatched to any gene: 5. The CDR3 is 15 residues long. Germline V gene lookup returns CDR1 GTSNPN and CDR2 SVGIG (reference sequence).

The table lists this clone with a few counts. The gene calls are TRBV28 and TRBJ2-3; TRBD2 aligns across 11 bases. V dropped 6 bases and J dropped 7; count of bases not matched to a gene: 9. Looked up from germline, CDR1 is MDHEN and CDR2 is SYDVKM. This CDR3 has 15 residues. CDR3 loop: CASRGTGTSGNTQYF. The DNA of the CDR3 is TGTGCCAGCAGAGGAACCGGGACTAGCGGAAATACGCAGTATTTT.

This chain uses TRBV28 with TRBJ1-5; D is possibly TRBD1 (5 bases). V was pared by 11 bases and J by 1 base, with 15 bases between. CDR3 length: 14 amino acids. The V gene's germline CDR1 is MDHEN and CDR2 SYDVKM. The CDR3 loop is CASFGGGSNQPQHF. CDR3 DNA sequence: TGTGCCTCCTTCGGGGGAGGCAGCAATCAGCCCCAGCATTTT.

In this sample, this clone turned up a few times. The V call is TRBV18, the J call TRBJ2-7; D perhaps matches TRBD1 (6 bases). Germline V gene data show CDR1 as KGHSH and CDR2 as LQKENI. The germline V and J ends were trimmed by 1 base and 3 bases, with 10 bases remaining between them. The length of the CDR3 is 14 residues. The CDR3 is CASSPLADSYEQYF. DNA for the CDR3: TGTGCCAGCTCACCACTTGCGGACAGCTACGAGCAGTACTTC.

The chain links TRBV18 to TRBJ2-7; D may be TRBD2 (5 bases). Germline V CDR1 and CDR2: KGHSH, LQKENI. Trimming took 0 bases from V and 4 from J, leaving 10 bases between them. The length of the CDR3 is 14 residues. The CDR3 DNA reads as TGTGCCAGCTCACCACCTGCGACGGGATACGAGCAGTACTTC. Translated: CASSPPATGYEQYF.

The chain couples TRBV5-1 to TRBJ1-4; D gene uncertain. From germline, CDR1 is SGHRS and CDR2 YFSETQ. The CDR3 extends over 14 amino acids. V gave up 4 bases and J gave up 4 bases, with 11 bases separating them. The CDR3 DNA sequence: TGCGCCAGCAGCACCGGACTTAATAATGAAAAACTGTTTTTT. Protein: CASSTGLNNEKLFF. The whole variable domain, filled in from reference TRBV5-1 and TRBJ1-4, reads KAGVTQTPRYLIKTRGQQVTLSCSPISGHRSVSWYQQTPGQGLQFLFEYFSETQRNKGNFPGRFSGRQFSNSRSEMNVSTLELGDSALYLCASSTGLNNEKLFFGSGTQLSVL.

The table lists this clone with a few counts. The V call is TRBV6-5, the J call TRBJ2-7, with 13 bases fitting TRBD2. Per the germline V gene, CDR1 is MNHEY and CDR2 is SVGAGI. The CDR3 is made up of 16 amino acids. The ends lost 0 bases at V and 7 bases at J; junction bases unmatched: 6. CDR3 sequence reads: CASSYSGTSGELEQYF. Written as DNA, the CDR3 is TGTGCCAGCAGTTACTCAGGGACTAGCGGGGAACTGGAGCAGTACTTC.

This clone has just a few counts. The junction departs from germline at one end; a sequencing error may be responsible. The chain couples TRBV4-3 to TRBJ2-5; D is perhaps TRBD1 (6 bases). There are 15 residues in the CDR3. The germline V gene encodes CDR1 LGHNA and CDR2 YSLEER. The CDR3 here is CASSQEGYREEAQYF. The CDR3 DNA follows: TGCGCCAGCAGCCAAGAGGGCTACAGGGAAGAGGCCCAGTACTTC.

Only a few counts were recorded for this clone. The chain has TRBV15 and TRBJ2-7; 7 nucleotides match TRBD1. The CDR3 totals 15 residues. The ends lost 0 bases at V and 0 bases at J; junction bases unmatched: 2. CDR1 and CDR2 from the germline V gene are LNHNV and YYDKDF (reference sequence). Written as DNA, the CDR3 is TGTGCCACCAGCAGAGACGACAGGGACTCCTACGAGCAGTACTTC. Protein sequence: CATSRDDRDSYEQYF.

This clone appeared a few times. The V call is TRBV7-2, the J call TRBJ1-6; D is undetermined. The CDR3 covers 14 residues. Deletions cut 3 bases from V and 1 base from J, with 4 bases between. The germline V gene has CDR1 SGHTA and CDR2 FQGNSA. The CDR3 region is CASSFGSYNSPLHF. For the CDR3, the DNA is TGTGCCAGCAGCTTCGGGTCCTATAATTCACCCCTCCACTTT.

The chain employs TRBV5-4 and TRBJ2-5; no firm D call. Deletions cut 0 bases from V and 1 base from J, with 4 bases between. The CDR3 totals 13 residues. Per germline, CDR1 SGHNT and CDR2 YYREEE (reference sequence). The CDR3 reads CASSLDGQETQYF. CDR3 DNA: TGTGCCAGCAGCTTGGACGGCCAAGAGACCCAGTACTTC.